The clone carrying this T cell receptor beta chain has a handful of counts. Expressed TCRB transcripts got sequenced, as all isolated RNA was reverse transcribed. Data came from immunoSEQ multiplex PCR; TCRdb stores just in-frame clones and leaves some out. The data hold 310,000 or so clones, with about 10% observed a single time. The sample is drawn from a study of beta chain features in type 1 diabetes. This CDR3 contains 15 residues. V shed 0 bases, J shed 1 base, and the junction held 4 bases outside the gene matches. The germline V gene encodes CDR1 GTSNPN and CDR2 SVGIG (reference sequence). This sequence joins TRBV30 and TRBJ1-1; 8 nucleotides agree with TRBD1. The sample was naive CD4+ T cells from blood. This receptor was identified in a woman aged 30 to 39 in good health. The CDR3 nucleotides read TGTGCCTGGAGTGTAAGGGACAGGAGGAACACTGAAGCTTTCTTT. It translates to CAWSVRDRRNTEAFF.